The T cell receptor (beta chain) under discussion was sequenced for a study of CD8 T cells in Susac syndrome. Study-level results: The study found that Susac CD8+ clonal expansion peaked in TEMRA cells and active patients. The study acknowledged a relatively small number of individuals in its TCR sequencing and HLA analysis.

Trimming removed 6 bases from V and 9 bases from J, with 9 bases in between. The CDR3 totals 11 residues. Germline V CDR1 and CDR2: MGHDK, SYGVNS. Reverse transcription of roughly 0.5 to 1 ug RNA was performed with random hexamers. TCRdb independently ran MiXCR on the immunoSEQ multiplex PCR reads; one entry per CDR3 protein. Altogether about 84,000 distinct CDR3 sequences are present, roughly 96% being singletons, with the ten largest covering more than 0.35%. This clonotype has just one count. The target antigen is unknown. The chain joins TRBV25-1 to TRBJ2-1; D gene ambiguous. Sample: CD8+ T cells from PBMCs. The TCR originated in a human donor with Susac syndrome. Here the CDR3 DNA reads TGTGCCAGCAGCCCCGCGGCTGAGCAGTTCTTC. Its translation is CASSPAAEQFF.